The entry below describes one T cell receptor beta chain. This entry is derived from a study of CXCR3-negative and CXCR3-positive naive CD8 T cells. Germline CDR1 reads SGHRS; CDR2 reads YFSETQ. CDR3 size: 18 residues. The authors prepared UMI-labeled TRB cDNA libraries by 5' RACE. TCRdb reprocessed the 5' RACE reads, with one entry per CDR3 protein and no DNA. Its listing shows 45,000 to 65,000 distinct CDR3 sequences. The sequenced material came from memory CD8+ T cells from blood. The chain joins TRBV5-1 to TRBJ2-4; the D gene TCRdb calls, TRBD2, cannot be checked with no DNA. The source is a human donor in good health. Some clones in this sample may be carry-over from other donors' samples. The CDR3 is CASSLKASMRLAKNIQYF.